Listed below are T cell receptor beta chains from one sample, sequenced in a study of technical replicates of blood from a handful of donors. This table comes from immunoSEQ multiplex PCR, and its TCRdb copy is limited to in-frame clones, with some not included. The sample consists of about 100,000 clones, nearly 97% of them appearing once. Sample: T cells isolated from PBMCs. The receptors were sampled from a human donor in good health. Each CDR3 is given with its conserved first and last residue. The D gene is left open where the match is weak. Clone size appears in some rows only: once, few, many, or a class for an expanded clone.

DNA	CDR3	length	size	V	J	D
TGCGCCAGCAGCTTGGGTGGGAGTACGGATACGCAGTATTTT	CASSLGGSTDTQYF	14	NA	TRBV5-1	TRBJ2-3	NA
TGTGCCAGCATCGGATCTAGTAGGAACATTCAGTACTTC	CASIGSSRNIQYF	13	NA	TRBV6-5	TRBJ2-4	NA
TGCGCCAGCAGCCGCTACAGGGAGAGCTCCTACGAGCAGTACTTC	CASSRYRESSYEQYF	15	NA	TRBV5-1	TRBJ2-7	NA
TGTGCCAGCACCCTCGGGGGGGCGACCTACGAGCAGTACTTC	CASTLGGATYEQYF	14	NA	TRBV11-2	TRBJ2-7	TRBD2
TGTGCCAGCAGGAGATGGGGGCTAGCGGGAGGGCCGGACACCGGGGAGCTGTTTTTT	CASRRWGLAGGPDTGELFF	19	NA	TRBV27	TRBJ2-2	TRBD2
TGTGCCAGCAGCTTAATAGGGGGGGGAGGGTCTGAAGCTTTCTTT	CASSLIGGGGSEAFF	15	NA	TRBV7-3	TRBJ1-1	NA
TGCGCCAGCAGTGACCCTCGGGGGGGGTCCTACAATGAGCAGTTCTTC	CASSDPRGGSYNEQFF	16	NA	TRBV10-1	TRBJ2-1	TRBD2
TGTGCCAGCAGCCAATGGAGGGCAAGTGAAGCTTTCTTT	CASSQWRASEAFF	13	NA	TRBV5-8	TRBJ1-1	NA
TGTGCCAGCAGCGGAACACAGGATTTCAATCAGCCCCAGCATTTT	CASSGTQDFNQPQHF	15	NA	TRBV28	TRBJ1-5	NA
TGTGCCAGCAGTCTAGGACAGAGCTCCTACGAGCAGTACTTC	CASSLGQSSYEQYF	14	NA	TRBV5-6	TRBJ2-7	NA
TGTGCCAGCAGCCAGGGGGCGCCTGAAGCTTTCTTT	CASSQGAPEAFF	12	NA	TRBV7-9	TRBJ1-1	TRBD1
TGCGCCAGCAGCCAAGCAACCGAGGGACAGGGCTACAATGAGCAGTTCTTC	CASSQATEGQGYNEQFF	17	NA	TRBV4-1	TRBJ2-1	TRBD1
TGTGCCAGCAGCTTTATGCAGGCAACTAATGAAAAACTGTTTTTT	CASSFMQATNEKLFF	15	NA	TRBV7-9	TRBJ1-4	NA
TGTGCCAGCAGCGAGGGTCAGACCTCATACAATGAGCAGTTCTTC	CASSEGQTSYNEQFF	15	NA	TRBV7-9	TRBJ2-1	NA
TGCAGCGTTGGGCGGGTGGGAAACACCATATATTTT	CSVGRVGNTIYF	12	NA	TRBV29-1	TRBJ1-3	NA
TGTGCCAGCAGCTTTAATCAGCCCCAGCATTTT	CASSFNQPQHF	11	once	TRBV6-1	TRBJ1-5	NA